This entry concerns a single TCR beta chain. This table comes from immunoSEQ multiplex PCR, and its TCRdb copy is limited to in-frame clones, with some not included. Of around 67,000 clones listed, roughly 89% are singletons. This specimen comes from a study of technical replicates of blood from a few donors. The CDR3 covers 12 residues. The V end lost 7 bases, the J end lost 8 bases, and 14 bases lay between the germline ends. From germline, CDR1 is MNHEY and CDR2 SVGAGI. This clonotype was sampled from a human donor in good health. The sample consisted of T cells isolated from PBMCs. The V gene is TRBV6-5, the J gene TRBJ1-1; no reliable D call. The CDR3 reads CASTLTTGEAFF. CDR3 nucleotides: TGTGCCAGCACCCTGACGACGGGGGAAGCTTTCTTT.